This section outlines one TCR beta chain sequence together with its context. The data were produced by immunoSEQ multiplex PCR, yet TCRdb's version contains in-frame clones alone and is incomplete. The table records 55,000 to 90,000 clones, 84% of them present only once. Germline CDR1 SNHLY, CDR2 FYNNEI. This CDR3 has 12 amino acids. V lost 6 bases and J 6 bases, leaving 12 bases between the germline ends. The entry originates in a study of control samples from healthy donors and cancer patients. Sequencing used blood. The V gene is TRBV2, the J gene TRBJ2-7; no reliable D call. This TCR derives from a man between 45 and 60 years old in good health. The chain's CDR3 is CASRTVAFEQYF. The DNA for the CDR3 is TGTGCCAGCAGGACTGTAGCATTCGAGCAGTACTTC. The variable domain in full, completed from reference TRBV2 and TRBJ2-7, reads EPEVTQTPSHQVTQMGQEVILRCVPISNHLYFYWYRQILGQKVEFLVSFYNNEISEKSEIFDDQFSVERPDGSNFTLKIRSTKLEDSAMYFCASRTVAFEQYFGPGTRLTVT.